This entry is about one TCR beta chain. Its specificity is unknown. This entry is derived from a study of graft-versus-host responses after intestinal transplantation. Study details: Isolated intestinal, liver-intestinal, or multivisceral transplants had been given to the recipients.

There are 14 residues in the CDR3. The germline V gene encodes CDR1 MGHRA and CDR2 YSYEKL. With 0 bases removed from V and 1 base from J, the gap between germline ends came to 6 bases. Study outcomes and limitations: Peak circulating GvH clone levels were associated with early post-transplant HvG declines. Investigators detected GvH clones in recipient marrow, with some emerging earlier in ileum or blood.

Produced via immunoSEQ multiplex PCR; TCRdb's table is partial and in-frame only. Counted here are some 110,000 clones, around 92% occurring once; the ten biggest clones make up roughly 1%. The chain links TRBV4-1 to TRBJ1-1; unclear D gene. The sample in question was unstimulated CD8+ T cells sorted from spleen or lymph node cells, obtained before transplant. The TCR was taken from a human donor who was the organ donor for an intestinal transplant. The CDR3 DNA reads TGCGCCAGCAGCCAAGATCCTCCGAACACTGAAGCTTTCTTT. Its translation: CASSQDPPNTEAFF.